These 11 T cell receptor beta chains came from one sample sequenced in a study of T cell responses to AZD1222 COVID-19 vaccine. The assay was immunoSEQ multiplex PCR, and TCRdb's table has in-frame clones only and misses some. The table has some 150,000 clones, around 86% seen once. The starting material was peripheral blood, obtained on day 0 of MenACWY control vaccination. These receptor sequences come from an adult in good health.

CDR3 loop: CASSKDRAVAKNIQYF. CDR3 in DNA: TGTGCCAGCAGCAAAGACAGGGCAGTAGCCAAAAACATTCAGTACTTC. The chain links TRBV5-4 to TRBJ2-4, with 7 bases matching TRBD1. CDR1 SGHNT and CDR2 YYREEE come from the germline V gene (reference sequence). The CDR3 consists of 16 residues. The J segment lost 0 bases and the V segment lost 4 bases, leaving 7 bases of the junction unmatched.

The chain has TRBV7-2 and TRBJ1-5; a weak D match, TRBD1 (6 bases). Looked up from germline, CDR1 is SGHTA and CDR2 is FQGNSA. Deletions cut 1 base from V and 2 bases from J, with 9 bases between. The CDR3 sequence is 15 residues long. CDR3 coding DNA: TGTGCCAGCAGCTTAGGGGGGCTGGGCAATCAGCCCCAGCATTTT. Encoded protein: CASSLGGLGNQPQHF.

The chain uses TRBV30 and TRBJ1-5; D is perhaps TRBD1 (6 bases). This CDR3 spans 13 amino acids. Trimming left V 2 bases short and J 2 bases short, with 7 bases between. Germline V lookup: CDR1 GTSNPN, CDR2 SVGIG (reference sequence). The CDR3 bases are TGTGCCTGGAGTCCAGGGGGCAATCAGCCCCAGCATTTT. Its translation: CAWSPGGNQPQHF.

The rearrangement links TRBV18 to TRBJ1-2, with a tentative D call TRBD1 (6 bases). Germline V gene sequence: CDR1 KGHSH, CDR2 LQKENI. Trimming stripped 4 bases from V and 6 bases from J, with 12 bases between. CDR3 length: 13 residues. CDR3 loop: CASSQGQLDGYTF. CDR3 DNA sequence: TGTGCCAGCTCACAAGGACAGCTGGATGGCTACACCTTC.

This clone was seen just once. The V call is TRBV7-9, the J call TRBJ1-3; possible D gene TRBD1, 6 bases. V was clipped by 5 bases and J by 1 base, with 9 bases between them. Germline assignment: CDR1 SEHNR and CDR2 FQNEAQ (reference sequence). This CDR3 has 14 residues. The CDR3 DNA follows: TGTGCCAGCAGCCCACAGGGTTCTGGAAACACCATATATTTT. Amino acids: CASSPQGSGNTIYF.

This clone was recorded a few times. This CDR3 is CASSMASRNEQFF. CDR3 in DNA: TGTGCCAGTAGTATGGCCAGCAGAAATGAGCAGTTCTTC. J is TRBJ2-1 and V is TRBV19; no clear D. The CDR3 runs to 13 residues. Germline V gene sequence: CDR1 LNHDA, CDR2 SQIVND (reference sequence). V shed 3 bases and J shed 7 bases, with 10 bases lying between them.

V is TRBV4-1 and J is TRBJ1-1, with D perhaps TRBD1 (5 bases). Looked up from germline, CDR1 is MGHRA and CDR2 is YSYEKL. The CDR3 runs 14 residues. V dropped 0 bases and J dropped 5 bases, with 10 bases sitting between them. The CDR3 spells CASSQDPGWTEAFF. CDR3 in DNA: TGCGCCAGCAGCCAAGATCCAGGGTGGACTGAAGCTTTCTTT.

The chain is built from TRBV11-2 and TRBJ2-7; D is perhaps TRBD2 (5 bases). The V end lost 2 bases, the J end lost 7 bases, and 12 bases lay between the germline ends. The CDR3 covers 13 residues. Per the germline V gene, CDR1 is SGHAT and CDR2 is FQNNGV. DNA for the CDR3: TGTGCCAGCAGCTTACCCCTAGGAGGAGAGCAGTACTTC. It yields the protein CASSLPLGGEQYF. Looking up the rest from reference TRBV11-2 and TRBJ2-7 gives the full variable domain: EAGVAQSPRYKIIEKRQSVAFWCNPISGHATLYWYQQILGQGPKLLIQFQNNGVVDDSQLPKDRFSAERLKGVDSTLKIQPAKLEDSAVYLCASSLPLGGEQYFGPGTRLTVT.

This chain links TRBV19 with TRBJ1-6; D not resolved. V dropped 4 bases and J dropped 0 bases, with 10 bases sitting between them. Germline values: CDR1 LNHDA, CDR2 SQIVND (reference sequence). CDR3 size: 16 residues. CDR3 sequence reads: CASSSLQSSYNSPLHF. CDR3 nucleotides: TGTGCCAGTAGTAGTCTACAGAGCTCCTATAATTCACCCCTCCACTTT. The full variable domain, in which reference TRBV19 and TRBJ1-6 provide the parts outside the CDR3, is DGGITQSPKYLFRKEGQNVTLSCEQNLNHDAMYWYRQDPGQGLRLIYYSQIVNDFQKGDIAEGYSVSREKKESFPLTVTSAQKNPTAFYLCASSSLQSSYNSPLHFGNGTRLTVT.

In its sample, this clone was seen a few times. V gene TRBV12-3 or TRBV12-4 combines with J gene TRBJ1-1; unclear D gene. Trimming left V 2 bases short and J 5 bases short, with 3 bases between. The CDR3 is made up of 11 amino acids. The CDR3 is CASSLWTEAFF. CDR3 sequence (DNA): TGTGCCAGCAGTTTATGGACTGAAGCTTTCTTT.

The chain joins TRBV5-1 to TRBJ2-2; D is possibly TRBD2 (7 bases). The CDR3 loop spans 16 amino acids. Trimming took off 4 bases at V and 8 bases at J, with 21 bases between the two ends. CDR1 and CDR2 from the germline V gene are SGHRS and YFSETQ. CDR3 amino acids: CASSPLSGGQSGELFF. The CDR3 nucleotides read TGCGCCAGCAGCCCCCTCTCGGGGGGACAATCGGGGGAGCTGTTTTTT.